The clone carrying this TCR beta chain was seen a few times. Its antigen is not identified. The data were obtained in a study of T-cell memory formation after mild COVID-19. Background on the study: Clustering of TCRs was largely donor specific.

After 5'RACE with constant-segment primers, TCR alpha and TCR beta cDNA libraries carrying sample barcodes and UMIs were obtained. TCRdb fed the 5' RACE reads into MiXCR, producing one record per CDR3 protein. Seen here are about 270,000 distinct CDR3 sequences, about a sixth observed once, and the top ten hold around 21%. Study-wide results and caveats: Of the contracting clones, CD4+ ones lay mainly in CM and EM, and CD8+ ones in EMRA.

Germline assignment: CDR1 SGHRS and CDR2 YFSETQ. V was cut by 7 bases and J by 10 bases, with 18 bases left in between. CDR3 length: 13 residues. The V call is TRBV5-1, the J call TRBJ1-5; no definite D call. The sample comprised PBMCs or a T cell subset sorted from them (not recorded which). The sequence was obtained from a young man who had mild COVID-19 (a few samples of this study predate the infection). Cell type and time point are not known. CDR3 in amino acids: CASAPTSGYPQHF. The CDR3 bases are TGCGCCAGCGCTCCTACTTCGGGGTACCCCCAGCATTTT.